One and the same sample provided the 8 T cell receptor beta chains below, sequenced in a study of regulatory T cells in long-lasting Graves disease. Sample time point: newly diagnosed GD, antithyroid drugs for less than 3 months. Researchers made the TCR library from RNA that was extracted from PBMCs. Construction of TCR beta libraries relied on iRepertoire HTBI primers and on Arm-PCR targeting CDR3 regions. TCRdb passed the multiplex PCR reads through MiXCR, listing each CDR3 protein once. This repertoire shows about 320,000 distinct CDR3 sequences, 18% found once; its top ten account for about 36%. The source was peripheral blood mononuclear cells (PBMCs), collected at new diagnosis, from a patient treated with antithyroid drugs. These receptors all stem from a female donor with Graves disease.

The CDR3 sequence is CASSQGTSGLNYIQYF. In DNA, the CDR3 is TGTGCCAGCAGCCAAGGGACTAGCGGCCTCAATTACATTCAGTACTTC. This chain joins TRBV5-6 and TRBJ2-4; TRBD2 aligns across 11 bases. V shed 4 bases and J 8 bases; nucleotides not matched to a gene: 11. This CDR3 is 16 amino acids long. Germline values: CDR1 SGHDT, CDR2 YYEEEE.

The chain combines TRBV7-9 with TRBJ1-3; D unresolved. This CDR3 contains 13 residues. Trimming removed 5 bases from V and 4 bases from J, with 9 bases in between. Germline V gene lookup returns CDR1 SEHNR and CDR2 FQNEAQ (reference sequence). The chain's CDR3 is CASSPFVGNTIYF. CDR3 DNA sequence: TGTGCCAGCAGCCCCTTCGTCGGAAACACCATATATTTT.

This clonotype has ten or more counts. This chain links TRBV18 with TRBJ1-1, with 7 bases aligning to TRBD1. The CDR3 has 14 residues. The V gene's germline CDR1 is KGHSH and CDR2 LQKENI. The V gene end was trimmed by 6 bases and the J gene end by 2 bases; junction bases not matched to a gene: 6. Here the CDR3 DNA reads TGTGCCAGCTCCCCAGGGACAGACAACACTGAAGCTTTCTTT. This encodes CASSPGTDNTEAFF.

This clonotype was recorded at least ten times. V gene TRBV5-4 combines with J gene TRBJ2-5, with unresolved D. Trimming left V 1 base short and J 2 bases short, with 9 bases between. Germline V gives CDR1 SGHNT, CDR2 YYREEE (reference sequence). The CDR3 has 14 residues. DNA for the CDR3: TGTGCCAGCAGCTTGTCGAGTCAACAAGAGACCCAGTACTTC. Translating gives CASSLSSQQETQYF.

The sample holds many counts of this clonotype. J is TRBJ2-5 and V is TRBV28, with D maybe TRBD1 (9 bases). Trimming cost V 3 bases and J 5 bases, with 19 bases left between them. The germline gives CDR1 MDHEN, CDR2 SYDVKM. The CDR3 has 16 residues. The CDR3 here is CASSLGQGLVSETQYF. In nucleotides, the CDR3 is TGTGCCAGCAGTTTGGGACAGGGACTAGTCAGTGAGACCCAGTACTTC.

The chain couples TRBV28 to TRBJ2-1; D remains ambiguous. Per germline, CDR1 MDHEN and CDR2 SYDVKM. This CDR3 spans 11 amino acids. The V gene lost 7 bases and the J gene lost 5 bases, with 6 bases spanning the gap. CDR3 DNA sequence: TGTGCCAGCAATAGAGACAATGAGCAGTTCTTC. It translates to CASNRDNEQFF.

In its sample, this clonotype was seen many times. This rearrangement joins TRBV6-1 to TRBJ2-7; the D is unclear. The CDR3 sequence is 13 residues long. V lost 7 bases, J lost 2 bases, and 12 bases lay in between. Germline CDR1 MNHNS, CDR2 SASEGT. The CDR3 DNA follows: TGTGCCAGCACCTCAATCGGCCCCTACGAGCAGTACTTC. Residues: CASTSIGPYEQYF.

This chain uses TRBV6-1 with TRBJ1-2, with D possibly matching TRBD1 (5 bases). The CDR3 spans 13 residues. The ends were cut back, 0 bases at V and 4 bases at J, with 6 bases in the middle. Germline V gives CDR1 MNHNS, CDR2 SASEGT. This CDR3 is CASSEAGTYGYTF. CDR3 bases: TGTGCCAGCAGTGAAGCAGGGACCTATGGCTACACCTTC.